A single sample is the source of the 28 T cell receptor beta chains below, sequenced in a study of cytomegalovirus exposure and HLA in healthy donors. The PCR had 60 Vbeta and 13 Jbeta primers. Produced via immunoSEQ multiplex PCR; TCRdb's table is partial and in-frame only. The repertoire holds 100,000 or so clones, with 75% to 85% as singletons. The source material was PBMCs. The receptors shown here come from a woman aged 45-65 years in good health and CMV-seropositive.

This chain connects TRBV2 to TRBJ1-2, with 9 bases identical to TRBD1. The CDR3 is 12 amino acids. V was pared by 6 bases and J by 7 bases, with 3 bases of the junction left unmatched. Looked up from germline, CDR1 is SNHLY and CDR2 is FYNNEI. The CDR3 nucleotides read TGTGCCAGCAGCCCGGGACAGGGTGGCTACACCTTC. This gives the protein CASSPGQGGYTF. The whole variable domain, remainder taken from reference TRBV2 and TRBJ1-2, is EPEVTQTPSHQVTQMGQEVILRCVPISNHLYFYWYRQILGQKVEFLVSFYNNEISEKSEIFDDQFSVERPDGSNFTLKIRSTKLEDSAMYFCASSPGQGGYTFGSGTRLTVV.

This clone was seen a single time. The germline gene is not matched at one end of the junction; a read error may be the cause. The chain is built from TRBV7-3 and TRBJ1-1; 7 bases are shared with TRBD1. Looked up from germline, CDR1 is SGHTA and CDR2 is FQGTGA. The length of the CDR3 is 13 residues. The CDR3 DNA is TGTGCCAGCAGTTTTTCCGATCAGACAGGGCCCTCCTTT. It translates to CASSFSDQTGPSF.

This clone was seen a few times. The CDR3 coding sequence is TGTGCCACTAAGACAGCCTACGAGCAGTACTTC. Translated: CATKTAYEQYF. The chain uses TRBV6-5 and TRBJ2-7; D may be TRBD1 (5 bases). The CDR3 is 11 amino acids. Germline V gene lookup returns CDR1 MNHEY and CDR2 SVGAGI. Trimming pared 10 bases from V and 2 bases from J, leaving 9 bases between.

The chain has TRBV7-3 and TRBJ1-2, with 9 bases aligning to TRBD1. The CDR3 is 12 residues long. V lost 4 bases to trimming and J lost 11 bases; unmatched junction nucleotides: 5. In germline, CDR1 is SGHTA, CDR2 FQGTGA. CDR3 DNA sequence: TGTGCCAGCAGCTCGGGACAGGGAGATTACACCTTC. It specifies CASSSGQGDYTF.

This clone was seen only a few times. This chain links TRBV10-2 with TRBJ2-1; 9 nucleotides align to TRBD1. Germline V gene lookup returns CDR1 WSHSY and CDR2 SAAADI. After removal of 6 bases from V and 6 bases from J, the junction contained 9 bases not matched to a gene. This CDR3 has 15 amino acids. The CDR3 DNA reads TGCGCCAGCAGCCTTTCGGGACAGGGCCTCAATGAGCAGTTCTTC. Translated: CASSLSGQGLNEQFF.

CDR3 coding DNA: TGTGCCAGTAGGTCGGGGGGGTTGAGCAATCAGCCCCAGCATTTT. Its translation: CASRSGGLSNQPQHF. This chain joins TRBV19 and TRBJ1-5, with D possibly being TRBD1 (5 bases). Between the trimmed V and J ends, which lost 6 bases and 1 base, there was a span of 13 bases. The germline CDR1 and CDR2 sequences are LNHDA and SQIVND (reference sequence). The CDR3 totals 15 residues.

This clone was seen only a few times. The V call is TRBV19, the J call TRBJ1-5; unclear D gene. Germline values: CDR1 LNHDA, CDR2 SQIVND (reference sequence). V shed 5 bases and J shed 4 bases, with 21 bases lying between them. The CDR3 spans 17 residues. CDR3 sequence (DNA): TGTGCCAGTAGTCTAAAGTCCCCGGGTCAAGAAAATCAGCCCCAGCATTTT. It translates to CASSLKSPGQENQPQHF. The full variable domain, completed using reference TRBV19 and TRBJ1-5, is DGGITQSPKYLFRKEGQNVTLSCEQNLNHDAMYWYRQDPGQGLRLIYYSQIVNDFQKGDIAEGYSVSREKKESFPLTVTSAQKNPTAFYLCASSLKSPGQENQPQHFGDGTRLSIL.

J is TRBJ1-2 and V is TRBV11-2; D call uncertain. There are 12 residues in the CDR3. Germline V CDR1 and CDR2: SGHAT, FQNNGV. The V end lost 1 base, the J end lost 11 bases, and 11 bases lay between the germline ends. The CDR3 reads CASSLGGREYTF. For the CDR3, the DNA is TGTGCCAGCAGCTTAGGAGGGCGAGAGTACACCTTC.

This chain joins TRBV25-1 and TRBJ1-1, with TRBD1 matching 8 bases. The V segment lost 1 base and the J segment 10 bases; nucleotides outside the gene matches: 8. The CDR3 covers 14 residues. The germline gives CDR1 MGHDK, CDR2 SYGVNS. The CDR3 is CASSEWTGKRVAFF. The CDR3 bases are TGTGCCAGCAGTGAATGGACAGGGAAAAGGGTAGCTTTCTTT. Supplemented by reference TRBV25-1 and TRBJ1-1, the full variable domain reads EADIYQTPRYLVIGTGKKITLECSQTMGHDKMYWYQQDPGMELHLIHYSYGVNSTEKGDLSSESTVSRIRTEHFPLTLESARPSHTSQYLCASSEWTGKRVAFFGQGTRLTVV.

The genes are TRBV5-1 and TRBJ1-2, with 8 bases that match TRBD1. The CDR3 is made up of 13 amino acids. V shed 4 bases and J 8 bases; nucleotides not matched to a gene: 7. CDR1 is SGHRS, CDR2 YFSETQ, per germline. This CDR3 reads CASSARTGSGYTF. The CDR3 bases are TGCGCCAGCAGCGCCCGGACAGGGAGCGGCTACACCTTC.

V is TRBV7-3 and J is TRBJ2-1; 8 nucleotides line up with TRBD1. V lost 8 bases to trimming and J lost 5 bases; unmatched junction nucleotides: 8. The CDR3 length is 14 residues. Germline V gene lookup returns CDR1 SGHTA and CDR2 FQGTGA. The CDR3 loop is CASHPGGSNNEQFF. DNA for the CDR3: TGTGCCAGCCACCCAGGGGGCTCAAACAATGAGCAGTTCTTC.

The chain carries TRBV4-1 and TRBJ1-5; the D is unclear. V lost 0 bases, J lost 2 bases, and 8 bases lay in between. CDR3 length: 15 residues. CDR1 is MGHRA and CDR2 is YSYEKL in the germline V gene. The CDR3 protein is CASSQDHGGNQPQHF. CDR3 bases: TGCGCCAGCAGCCAAGACCACGGGGGCAATCAGCCCCAGCATTTT.

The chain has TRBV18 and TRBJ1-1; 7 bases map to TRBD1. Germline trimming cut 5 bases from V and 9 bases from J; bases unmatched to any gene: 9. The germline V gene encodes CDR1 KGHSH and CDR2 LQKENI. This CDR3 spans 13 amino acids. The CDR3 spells CASSSSGTAKAFF. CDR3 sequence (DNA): TGTGCCAGCTCATCTTCCGGGACAGCTAAAGCTTTCTTT.

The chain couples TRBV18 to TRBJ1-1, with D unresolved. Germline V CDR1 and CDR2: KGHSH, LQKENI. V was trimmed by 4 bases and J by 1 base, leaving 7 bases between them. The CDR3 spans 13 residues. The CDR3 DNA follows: TGTGCCAGCTCACAACGGGAGAACACTGAAGCTTTCTTT. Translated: CASSQRENTEAFF. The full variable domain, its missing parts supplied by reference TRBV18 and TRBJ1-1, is NAGVMQNPRHLVRRRGQEARLRCSPMKGHSHVYWYRQLPEEGLKFMVYLQKENIIDESGMPKERFSAEFPKEGPSILRIQQVVRGDSAAYFCASSQRENTEAFFGQGTRLTVV.

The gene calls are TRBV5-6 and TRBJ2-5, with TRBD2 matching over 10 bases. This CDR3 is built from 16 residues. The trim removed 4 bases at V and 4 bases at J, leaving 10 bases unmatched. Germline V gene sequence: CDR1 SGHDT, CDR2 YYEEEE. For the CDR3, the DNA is TGTGCCAGCAGCACCCCTCTAGCGGGGGCCCTAGAGACCCAGTACTTC. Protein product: CASSTPLAGALETQYF.

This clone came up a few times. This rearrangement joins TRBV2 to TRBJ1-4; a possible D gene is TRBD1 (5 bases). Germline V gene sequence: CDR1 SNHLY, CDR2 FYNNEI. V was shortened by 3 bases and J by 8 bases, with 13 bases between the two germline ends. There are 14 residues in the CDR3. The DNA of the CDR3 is TGTGCCAGCAGTGAGGAGGGAAGGGGCGAAAAACTGTTTTTT. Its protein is CASSEEGRGEKLFF.

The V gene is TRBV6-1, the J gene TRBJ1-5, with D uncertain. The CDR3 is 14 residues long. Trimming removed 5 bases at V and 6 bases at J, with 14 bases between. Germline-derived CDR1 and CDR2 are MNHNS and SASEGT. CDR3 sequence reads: CASSKEGAFQPQHF. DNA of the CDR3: TGTGCCAGCAGTAAGGAGGGCGCGTTTCAGCCCCAGCATTTT.

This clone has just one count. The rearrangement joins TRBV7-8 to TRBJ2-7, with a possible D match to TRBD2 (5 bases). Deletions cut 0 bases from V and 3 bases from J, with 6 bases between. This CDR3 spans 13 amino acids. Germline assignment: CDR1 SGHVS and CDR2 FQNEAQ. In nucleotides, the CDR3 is TGTGCCAGCAGCTTAGCCGGACTCTACGAGCAGTACTTC. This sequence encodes CASSLAGLYEQYF.

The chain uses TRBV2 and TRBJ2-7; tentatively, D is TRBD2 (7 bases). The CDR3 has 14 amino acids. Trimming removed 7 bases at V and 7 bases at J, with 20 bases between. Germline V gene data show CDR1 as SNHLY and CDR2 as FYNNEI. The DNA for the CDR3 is TGTGCCAGCAACATTTTTGGGGGGGCAGGGGAGCAGTACTTC. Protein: CASNIFGGAGEQYF.

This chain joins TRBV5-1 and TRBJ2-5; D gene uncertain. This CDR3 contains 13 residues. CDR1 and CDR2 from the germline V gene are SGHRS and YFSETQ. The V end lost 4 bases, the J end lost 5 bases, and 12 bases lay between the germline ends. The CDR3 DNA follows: TGCGCCAGCAGCCAAAATTCCCGGGAGACCCAGTACTTC. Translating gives CASSQNSRETQYF.

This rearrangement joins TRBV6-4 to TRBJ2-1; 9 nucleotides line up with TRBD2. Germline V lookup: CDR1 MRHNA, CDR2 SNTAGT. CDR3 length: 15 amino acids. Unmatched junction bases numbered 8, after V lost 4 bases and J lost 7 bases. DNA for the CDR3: TGTGCCAGCAGTGGAATGGCGGGGGGGCAGAATGAGCAGTTCTTC. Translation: CASSGMAGGQNEQFF.

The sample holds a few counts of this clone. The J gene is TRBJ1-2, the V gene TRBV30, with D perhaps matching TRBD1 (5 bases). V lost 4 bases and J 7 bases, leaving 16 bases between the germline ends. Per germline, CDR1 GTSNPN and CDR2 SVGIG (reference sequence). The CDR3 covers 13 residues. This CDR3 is CAWIGAMFGGYTF. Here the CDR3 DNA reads TGTGCCTGGATTGGGGCCATGTTCGGTGGCTACACCTTC. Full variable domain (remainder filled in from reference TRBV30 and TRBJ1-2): SQTIHQWPATLVQPVGSPLSLECTVEGTSNPNLYWYRQAAGRGLQLLFYSVGIGQISSEVPQNLSASRPQDRQFILSSKKLLLSDSGFYLCAWIGAMFGGYTFGSGTRLTVV.

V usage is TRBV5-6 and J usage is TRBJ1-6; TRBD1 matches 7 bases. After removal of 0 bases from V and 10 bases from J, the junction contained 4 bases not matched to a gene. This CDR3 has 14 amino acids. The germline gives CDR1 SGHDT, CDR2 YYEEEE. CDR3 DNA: TGTGCCAGCAGCTTGGAGGGGGCAAGCTCACCCCTCCACTTT. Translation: CASSLEGASSPLHF.

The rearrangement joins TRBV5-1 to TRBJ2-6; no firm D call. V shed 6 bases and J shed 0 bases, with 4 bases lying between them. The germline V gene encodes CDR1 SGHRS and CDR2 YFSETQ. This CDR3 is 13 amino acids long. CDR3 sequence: CASTLSGANVLTF. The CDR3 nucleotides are TGCGCCAGCACCCTCTCTGGGGCCAACGTCCTGACTTTC.

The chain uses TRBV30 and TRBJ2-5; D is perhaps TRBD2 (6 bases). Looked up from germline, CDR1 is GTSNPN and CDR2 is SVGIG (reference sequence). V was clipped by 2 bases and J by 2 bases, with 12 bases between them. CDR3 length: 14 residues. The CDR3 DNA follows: TGTGCCTGGAGTCCCAGCGGGTATCAAGAGACCCAGTACTTC. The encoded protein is CAWSPSGYQETQYF. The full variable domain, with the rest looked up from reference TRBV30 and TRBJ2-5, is SQTIHQWPATLVQPVGSPLSLECTVEGTSNPNLYWYRQAAGRGLQLLFYSVGIGQISSEVPQNLSASRPQDRQFILSSKKLLLSDSGFYLCAWSPSGYQETQYFGPGTRLLVL.

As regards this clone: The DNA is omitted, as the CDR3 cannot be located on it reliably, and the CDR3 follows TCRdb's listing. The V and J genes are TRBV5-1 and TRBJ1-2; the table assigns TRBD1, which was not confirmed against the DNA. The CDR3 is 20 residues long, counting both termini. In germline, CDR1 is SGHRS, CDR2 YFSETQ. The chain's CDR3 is CASSFVDSPMATPSLHGYTF.

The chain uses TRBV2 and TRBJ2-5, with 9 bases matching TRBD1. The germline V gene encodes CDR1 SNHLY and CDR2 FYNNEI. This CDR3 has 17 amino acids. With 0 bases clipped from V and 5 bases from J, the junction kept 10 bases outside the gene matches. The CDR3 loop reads CASSEAFGQGLRETQYF. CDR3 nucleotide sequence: TGTGCCAGCAGTGAAGCGTTCGGACAGGGGCTTAGGGAGACCCAGTACTTC.

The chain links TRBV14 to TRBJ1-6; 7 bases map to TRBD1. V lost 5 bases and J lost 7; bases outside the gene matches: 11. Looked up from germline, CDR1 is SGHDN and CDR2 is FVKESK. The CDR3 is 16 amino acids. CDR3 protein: CASSSLTGLRNSPLHF. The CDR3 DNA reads TGTGCCAGCAGCTCGTTGACAGGGTTGAGAAATTCACCCCTCCACTTT. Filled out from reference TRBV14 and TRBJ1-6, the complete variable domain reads EAGVTQFPSHSVIEKGQTVTLRCDPISGHDNLYWYRRVMGKEIKFLLHFVKESKQDESGMPNNRFLAERTGGTYSTLKVQPAELEDSGVYFCASSSLTGLRNSPLHFGNGTRLTVT.